In its sample, the clone carrying this TCR beta chain was seen once. Its antigen is not known. J lost 8 bases, V lost 4 bases, and 18 bases had no gene match. Germline V gives CDR1 SGHRS, CDR2 YFSETQ. The CDR3 runs to 17 residues. The data stem from a study of shared clonotypes between healthy human individuals. On the study more broadly: CD4 naive cells filled three plates per donor, CD4 memory three, CD8 naive two and CD8 memory one. Study-wide points: A few donors had roughly 5% of their naive CD4 clonotypes in common.

Genomic DNA belonging to each subset was distributed in equal measure over several immunoSEQ plates. Template for every sorted-subset replicate PCR totaled 150 to 250 ng DNA, tens of thousands of T cell genomes. Here immunoSEQ multiplex PCR was the method, and the copy in TCRdb shows in-frame clones only, minus some. The sample carries about 1 million clones, about 75% recorded once. The sequenced sample consisted of memory CD4+ T cells sorted from blood. Specified subset: CD45RA-negative fraction. The source is a man aged 18-30 years in good health. The J gene is TRBJ1-2, the V gene TRBV5-1, with TRBD1 matching over 9 bases. In DNA form, the CDR3 reads TGCGCCAGCAGCGGAGGATCCTCCGGACAGGGGTTACTAGGCTACACCTTC. Translating it yields CASSGGSSGQGLLGYTF. Variable domain in full (rest from reference TRBV5-1 and TRBJ1-2): KAGVTQTPRYLIKTRGQQVTLSCSPISGHRSVSWYQQTPGQGLQFLFEYFSETQRNKGNFPGRFSGRQFSNSRSEMNVSTLELGDSALYLCASSGGSSGQGLLGYTFGSGTRLTVV.